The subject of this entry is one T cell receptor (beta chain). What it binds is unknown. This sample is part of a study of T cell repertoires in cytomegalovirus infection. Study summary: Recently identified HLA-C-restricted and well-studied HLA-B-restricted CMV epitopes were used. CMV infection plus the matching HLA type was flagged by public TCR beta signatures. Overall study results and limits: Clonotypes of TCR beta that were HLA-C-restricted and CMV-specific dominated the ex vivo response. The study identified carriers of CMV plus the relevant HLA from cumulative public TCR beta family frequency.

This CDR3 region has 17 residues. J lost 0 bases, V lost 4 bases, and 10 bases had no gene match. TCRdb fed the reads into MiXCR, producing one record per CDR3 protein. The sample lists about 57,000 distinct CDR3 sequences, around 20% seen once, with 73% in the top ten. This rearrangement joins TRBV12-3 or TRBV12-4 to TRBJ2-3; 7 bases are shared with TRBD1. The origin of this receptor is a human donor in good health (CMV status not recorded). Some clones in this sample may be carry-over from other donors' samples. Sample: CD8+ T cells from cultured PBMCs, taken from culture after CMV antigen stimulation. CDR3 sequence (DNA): TGTGCCAGCAGTTCCCCGGTCCGACAGGGTAGCACAGATACGCAGTATTTT. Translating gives CASSSPVRQGSTDTQYF.